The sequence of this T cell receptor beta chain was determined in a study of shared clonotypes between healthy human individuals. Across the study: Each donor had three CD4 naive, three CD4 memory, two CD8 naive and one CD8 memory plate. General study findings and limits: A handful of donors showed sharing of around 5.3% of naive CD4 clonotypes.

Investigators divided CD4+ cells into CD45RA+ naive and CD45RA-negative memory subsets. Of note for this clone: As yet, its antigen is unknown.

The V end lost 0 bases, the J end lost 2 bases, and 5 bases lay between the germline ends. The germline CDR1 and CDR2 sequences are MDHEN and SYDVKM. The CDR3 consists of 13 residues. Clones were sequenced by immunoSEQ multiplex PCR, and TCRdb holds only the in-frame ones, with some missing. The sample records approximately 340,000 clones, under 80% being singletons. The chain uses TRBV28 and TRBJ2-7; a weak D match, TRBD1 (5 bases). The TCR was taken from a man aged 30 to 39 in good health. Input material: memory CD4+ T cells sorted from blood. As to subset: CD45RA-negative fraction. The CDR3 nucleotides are TGTGCCAGCAGTTTATGGGACACCTACGAGCAGTACTTC. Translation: CASSLWDTYEQYF. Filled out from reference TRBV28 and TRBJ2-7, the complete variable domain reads DVKVTQSSRYLVKRTGEKVFLECVQDMDHENMFWYRQDPGLGLRLIYFSYDVKMKEKGDIPEGYSVSREKKERFSLILESASTNQTSMYLCASSLWDTYEQYFGPGTRLTVT.